What follows describes a single T cell receptor (beta chain). Sequenced by immunoSEQ multiplex PCR; TCRdb stores in-frame clones only, minus some. The sample lists approximately 490,000 clones, 88% seen once, with 8.3% in the top ten. This sample is part of a study of blood T cell repertoires in COVID-19. In the study overall: The analysed material was cDNA or gDNA that came from T cells, B-cell-depleted T cells, or PBMCs.

Sequenced input: PBMCs or T cells enriched from blood (not recorded which). This sequence was found in a woman aged 55-70 years who had recovered from COVID-19.

The CDR3 loop is CASRRYGTPNTEAFF. CDR3 nucleotides: TGTGCCAGCAGAAGATACGGGACTCCGAACACTGAAGCTTTCTTT. The chain joins TRBV5-6 to TRBJ1-1; possible D gene TRBD1, 5 bases. Deletions cut 5 bases from V and 1 base from J, with 15 bases between. CDR1 SGHDT and CDR2 YYEEEE come from the germline V gene. This CDR3 contains 15 residues.